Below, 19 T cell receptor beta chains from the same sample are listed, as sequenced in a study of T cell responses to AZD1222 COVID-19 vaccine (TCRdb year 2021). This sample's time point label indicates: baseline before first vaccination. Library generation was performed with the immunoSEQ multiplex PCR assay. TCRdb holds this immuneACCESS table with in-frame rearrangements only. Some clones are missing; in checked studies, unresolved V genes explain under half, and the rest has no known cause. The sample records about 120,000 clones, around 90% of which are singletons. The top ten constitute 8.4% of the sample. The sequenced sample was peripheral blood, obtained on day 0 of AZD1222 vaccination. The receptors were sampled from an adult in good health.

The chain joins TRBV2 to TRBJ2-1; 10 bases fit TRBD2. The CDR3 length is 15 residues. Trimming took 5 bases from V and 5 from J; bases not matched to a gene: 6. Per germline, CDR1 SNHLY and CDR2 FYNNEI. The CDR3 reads CASSPGLAANNEQFF. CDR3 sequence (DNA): TGTGCCAGCAGTCCCGGACTAGCGGCCAACAATGAGCAGTTCTTC. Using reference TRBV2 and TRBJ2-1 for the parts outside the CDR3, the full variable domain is EPEVTQTPSHQVTQMGQEVILRCVPISNHLYFYWYRQILGQKVEFLVSFYNNEISEKSEIFDDQFSVERPDGSNFTLKIRSTKLEDSAMYFCASSPGLAANNEQFFGPGTRLTVL.

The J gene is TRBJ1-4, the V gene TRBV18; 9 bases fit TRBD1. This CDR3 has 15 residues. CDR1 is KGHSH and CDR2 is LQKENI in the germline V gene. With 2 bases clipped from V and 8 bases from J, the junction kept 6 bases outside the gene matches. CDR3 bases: TGTGCCAGCTCACCATCCGACAGGGGGAGCGAAAAACTGTTTTTT. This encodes CASSPSDRGSEKLFF.

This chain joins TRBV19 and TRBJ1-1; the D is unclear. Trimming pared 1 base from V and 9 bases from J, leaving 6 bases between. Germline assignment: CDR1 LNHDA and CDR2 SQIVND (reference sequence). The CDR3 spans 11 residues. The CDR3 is CASSIGQKAFF. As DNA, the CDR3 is TGTGCCAGTAGTATAGGGCAGAAAGCTTTCTTT. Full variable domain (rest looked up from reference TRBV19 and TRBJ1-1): DGGITQSPKYLFRKEGQNVTLSCEQNLNHDAMYWYRQDPGQGLRLIYYSQIVNDFQKGDIAEGYSVSREKKESFPLTVTSAQKNPTAFYLCASSIGQKAFFGQGTRLTVV.

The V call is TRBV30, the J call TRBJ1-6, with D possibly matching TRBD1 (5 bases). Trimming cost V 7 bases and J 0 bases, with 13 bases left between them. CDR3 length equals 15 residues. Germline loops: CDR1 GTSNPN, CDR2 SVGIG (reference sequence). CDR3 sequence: CASPDSSSYNSPLHF. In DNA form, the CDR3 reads TGTGCCTCACCTGACAGCAGCTCCTATAATTCACCCCTCCACTTT.

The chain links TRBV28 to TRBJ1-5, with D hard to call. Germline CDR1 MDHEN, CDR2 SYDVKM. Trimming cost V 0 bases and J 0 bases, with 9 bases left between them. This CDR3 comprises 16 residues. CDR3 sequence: CASSLWVGYSNQPQHF. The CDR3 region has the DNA TGTGCCAGCAGTTTATGGGTCGGATATAGCAATCAGCCCCAGCATTTT.

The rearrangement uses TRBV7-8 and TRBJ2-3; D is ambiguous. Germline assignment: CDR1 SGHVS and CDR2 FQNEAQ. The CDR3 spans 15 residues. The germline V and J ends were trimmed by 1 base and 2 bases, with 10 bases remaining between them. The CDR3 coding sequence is TGTGCCAGCAGCTTAGAGGGCCTTCTCACAGATACGCAGTATTTT. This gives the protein CASSLEGLLTDTQYF.

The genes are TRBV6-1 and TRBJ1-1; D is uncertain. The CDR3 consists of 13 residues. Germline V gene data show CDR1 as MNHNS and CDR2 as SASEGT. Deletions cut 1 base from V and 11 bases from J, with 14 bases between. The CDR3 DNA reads TGTGCCAGCAGTGAAGACCACACTGAACGGGCTTTCTTT. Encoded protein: CASSEDHTERAFF.

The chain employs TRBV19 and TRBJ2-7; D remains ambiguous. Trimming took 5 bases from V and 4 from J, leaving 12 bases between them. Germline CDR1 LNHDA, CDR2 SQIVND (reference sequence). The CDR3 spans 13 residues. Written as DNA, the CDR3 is TGTGCCAGTAGTGAACCCCCCCTTTACGAGCAGTACTTC. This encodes CASSEPPLYEQYF.

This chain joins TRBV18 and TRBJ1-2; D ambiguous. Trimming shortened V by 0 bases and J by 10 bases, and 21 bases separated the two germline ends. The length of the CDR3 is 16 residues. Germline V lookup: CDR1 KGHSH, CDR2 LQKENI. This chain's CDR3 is CASSPPSSLEGNTYTF. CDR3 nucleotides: TGTGCCAGCTCACCACCGTCCTCCCTGGAGGGAAATACCTACACCTTC. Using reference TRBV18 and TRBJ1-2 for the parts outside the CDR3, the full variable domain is NAGVMQNPRHLVRRRGQEARLRCSPMKGHSHVYWYRQLPEEGLKFMVYLQKENIIDESGMPKERFSAEFPKEGPSILRIQQVVRGDSAAYFCASSPPSSLEGNTYTFGSGTRLTVV.

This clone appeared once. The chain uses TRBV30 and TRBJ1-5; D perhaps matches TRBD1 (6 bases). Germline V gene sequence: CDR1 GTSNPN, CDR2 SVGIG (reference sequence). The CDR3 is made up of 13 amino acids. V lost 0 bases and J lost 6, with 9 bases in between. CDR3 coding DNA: TGTGCCTGGAGTGTAGGGGGGAGTCAGCCCCAGCATTTT. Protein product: CAWSVGGSQPQHF.

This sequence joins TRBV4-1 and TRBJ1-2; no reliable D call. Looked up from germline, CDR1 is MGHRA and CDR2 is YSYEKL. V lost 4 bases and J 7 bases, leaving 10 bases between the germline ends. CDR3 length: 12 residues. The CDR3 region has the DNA TGCGCCAGCAGCCCAGCTTTGGGTGGCTACACCTTC. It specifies CASSPALGGYTF.

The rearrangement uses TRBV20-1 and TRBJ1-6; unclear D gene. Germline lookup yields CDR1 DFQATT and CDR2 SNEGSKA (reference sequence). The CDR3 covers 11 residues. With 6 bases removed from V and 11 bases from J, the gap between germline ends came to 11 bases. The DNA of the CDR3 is TGCAGTGCCCCCCTTGGTCCACCCCTCCACTTT. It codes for CSAPLGPPLHF.

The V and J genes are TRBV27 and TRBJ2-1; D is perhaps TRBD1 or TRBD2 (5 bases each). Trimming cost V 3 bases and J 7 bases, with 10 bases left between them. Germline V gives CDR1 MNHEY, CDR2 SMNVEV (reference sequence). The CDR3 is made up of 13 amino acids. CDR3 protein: CASSLGPNNEQFF. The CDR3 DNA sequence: TGTGCCAGCAGTTTGGGACCCAATAATGAGCAGTTCTTC.

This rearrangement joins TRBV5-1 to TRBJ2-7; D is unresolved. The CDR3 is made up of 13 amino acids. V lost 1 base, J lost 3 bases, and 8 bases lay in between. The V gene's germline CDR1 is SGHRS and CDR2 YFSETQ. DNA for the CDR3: TGCGCCAGCAGCTTGTCTCAGATCTACGAGCAGTACTTC. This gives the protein CASSLSQIYEQYF.

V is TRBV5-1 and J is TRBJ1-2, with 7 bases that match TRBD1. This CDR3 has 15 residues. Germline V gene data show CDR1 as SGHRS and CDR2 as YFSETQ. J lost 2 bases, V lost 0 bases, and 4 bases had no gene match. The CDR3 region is CASSLEDRTNYGYTF. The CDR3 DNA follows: TGCGCCAGCAGCTTGGAGGACAGGACCAACTATGGCTACACCTTC.

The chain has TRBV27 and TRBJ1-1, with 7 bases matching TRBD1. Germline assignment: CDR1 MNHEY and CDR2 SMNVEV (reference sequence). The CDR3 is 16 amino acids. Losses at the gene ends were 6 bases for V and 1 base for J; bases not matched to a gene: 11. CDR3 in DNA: TGTGCCAGCAGCTGGGGAAACAGGGGCTCGAACACTGAAGCTTTCTTT. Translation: CASSWGNRGSNTEAFF.

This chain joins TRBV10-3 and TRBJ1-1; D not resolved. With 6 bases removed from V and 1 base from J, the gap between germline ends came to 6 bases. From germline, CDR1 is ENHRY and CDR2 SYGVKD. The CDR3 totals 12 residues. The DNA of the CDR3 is TGTGCCATCAGCGACCAGAACACTGAAGCTTTCTTT. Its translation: CAISDQNTEAFF.

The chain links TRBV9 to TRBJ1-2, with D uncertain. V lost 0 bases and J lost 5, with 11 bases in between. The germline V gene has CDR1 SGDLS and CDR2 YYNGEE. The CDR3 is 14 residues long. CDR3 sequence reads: CASSVEQRLYGYTF. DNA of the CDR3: TGTGCCAGCAGCGTAGAACAGCGGTTATATGGCTACACCTTC.

The CDR3 region has the DNA TGTGCCAGTAGTAAAGGGAGTAACTATGGCTACACCTTC. It translates to CASSKGSNYGYTF. The chain carries TRBV19 and TRBJ1-2; D unclear. Germline V gene sequence: CDR1 LNHDA, CDR2 SQIVND (reference sequence). Trimming removed 4 bases from V and 1 base from J, with 7 bases in between. This CDR3 contains 13 residues.